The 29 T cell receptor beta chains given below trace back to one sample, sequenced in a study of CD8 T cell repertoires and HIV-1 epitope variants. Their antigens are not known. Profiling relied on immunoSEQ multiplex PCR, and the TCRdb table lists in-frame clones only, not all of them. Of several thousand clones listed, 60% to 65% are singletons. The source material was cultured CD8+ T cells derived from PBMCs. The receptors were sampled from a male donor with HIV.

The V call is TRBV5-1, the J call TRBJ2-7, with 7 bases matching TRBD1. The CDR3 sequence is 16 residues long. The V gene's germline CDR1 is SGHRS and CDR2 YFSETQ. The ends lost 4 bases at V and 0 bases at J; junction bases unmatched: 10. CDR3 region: CASSRGGQETSYEQYF. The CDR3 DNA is TGCGCCAGCAGCCGAGGCGGACAGGAGACCTCCTACGAGCAGTACTTC. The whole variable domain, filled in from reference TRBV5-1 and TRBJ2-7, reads KAGVTQTPRYLIKTRGQQVTLSCSPISGHRSVSWYQQTPGQGLQFLFEYFSETQRNKGNFPGRFSGRQFSNSRSEMNVSTLELGDSALYLCASSRGGQETSYEQYFGPGTRLTVT.

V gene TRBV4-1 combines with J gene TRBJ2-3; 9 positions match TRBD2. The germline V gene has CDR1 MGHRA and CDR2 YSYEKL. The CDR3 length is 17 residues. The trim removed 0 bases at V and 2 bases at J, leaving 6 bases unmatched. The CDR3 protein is CASSQDPLAGSTDTQYF. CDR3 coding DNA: TGCGCCAGCAGCCAAGATCCCCTAGCGGGGTCCACAGATACGCAGTATTTT.

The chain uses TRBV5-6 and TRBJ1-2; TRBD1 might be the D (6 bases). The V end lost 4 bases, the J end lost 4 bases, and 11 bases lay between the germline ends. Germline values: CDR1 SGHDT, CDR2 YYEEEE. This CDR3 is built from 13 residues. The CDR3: CASSAGEGYGYTF. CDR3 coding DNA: TGTGCCAGCAGCGCAGGGGAGGGCTATGGCTACACCTTC.

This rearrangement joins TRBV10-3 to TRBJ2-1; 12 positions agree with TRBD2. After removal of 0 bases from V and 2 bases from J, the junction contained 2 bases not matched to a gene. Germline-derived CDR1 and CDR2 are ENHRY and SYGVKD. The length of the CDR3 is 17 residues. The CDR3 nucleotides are TGTGCCATCAGTGAGTCTAGACTAGCGGGGGCCTACAATGAGCAGTTCTTC. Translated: CAISESRLAGAYNEQFF.

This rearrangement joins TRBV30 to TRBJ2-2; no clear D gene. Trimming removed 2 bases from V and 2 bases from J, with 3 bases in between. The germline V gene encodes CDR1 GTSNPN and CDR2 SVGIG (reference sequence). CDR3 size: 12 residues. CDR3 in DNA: TGTGCCTGGAGTAGAAACACCGGGGAGCTGTTTTTT. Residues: CAWSRNTGELFF.

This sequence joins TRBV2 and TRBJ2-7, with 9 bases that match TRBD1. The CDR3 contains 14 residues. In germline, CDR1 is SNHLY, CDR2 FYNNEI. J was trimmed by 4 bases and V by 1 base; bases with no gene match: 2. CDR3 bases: TGTGCCAGCAGTGAAGGGACAGGGGAGTACGAGCAGTACTTC. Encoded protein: CASSEGTGEYEQYF.

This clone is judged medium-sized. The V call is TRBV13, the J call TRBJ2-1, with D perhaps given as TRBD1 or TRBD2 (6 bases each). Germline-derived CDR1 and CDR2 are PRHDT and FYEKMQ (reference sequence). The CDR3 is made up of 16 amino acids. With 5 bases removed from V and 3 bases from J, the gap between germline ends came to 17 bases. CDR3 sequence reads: CASSPLSGGLYNEQFF. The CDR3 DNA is TGTGCCAGCAGCCCCCTCTCTGGGGGGCTCTACAATGAGCAGTTCTTC. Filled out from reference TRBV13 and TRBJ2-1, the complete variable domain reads AAGVIQSPRHLIKEKRETATLKCYPIPRHDTVYWYQQGPGQDPQFLISFYEKMQSDKGSIPDRFSAQQFSDYHSELNMSSLELGDSALYFCASSPLSGGLYNEQFFGPGTRLTVL.

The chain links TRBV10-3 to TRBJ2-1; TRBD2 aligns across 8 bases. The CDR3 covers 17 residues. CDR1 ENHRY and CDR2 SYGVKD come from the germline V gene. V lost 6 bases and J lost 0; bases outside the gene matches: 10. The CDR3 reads CAISETQLAASYNEQFF. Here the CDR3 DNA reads TGTGCCATCAGCGAAACCCAACTAGCGGCCTCCTACAATGAGCAGTTCTTC.

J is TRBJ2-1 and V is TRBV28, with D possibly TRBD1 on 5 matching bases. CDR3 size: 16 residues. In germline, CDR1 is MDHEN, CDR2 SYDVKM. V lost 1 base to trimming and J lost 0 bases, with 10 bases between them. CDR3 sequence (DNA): TGTGCCAGCAGTTTATACCAGGGAAGCTCCTACAATGAGCAGTTCTTC. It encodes CASSLYQGSSYNEQFF.

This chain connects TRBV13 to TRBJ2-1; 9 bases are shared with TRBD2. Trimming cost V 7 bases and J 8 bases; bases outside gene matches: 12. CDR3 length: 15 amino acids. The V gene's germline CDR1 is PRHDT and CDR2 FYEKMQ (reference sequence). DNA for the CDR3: TGTGCCAGCACCGCCGGGACTAGCTCACCGTATGAGCAGTTCTTC. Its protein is CASTAGTSSPYEQFF.

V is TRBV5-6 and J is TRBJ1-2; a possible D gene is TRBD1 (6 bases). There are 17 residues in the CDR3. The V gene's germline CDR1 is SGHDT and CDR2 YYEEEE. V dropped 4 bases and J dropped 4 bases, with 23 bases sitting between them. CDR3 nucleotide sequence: TGTGCCAGCAGCACCGGGACACCGCAGATAGAGTTCTATGGCTACACCTTC. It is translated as CASSTGTPQIEFYGYTF.

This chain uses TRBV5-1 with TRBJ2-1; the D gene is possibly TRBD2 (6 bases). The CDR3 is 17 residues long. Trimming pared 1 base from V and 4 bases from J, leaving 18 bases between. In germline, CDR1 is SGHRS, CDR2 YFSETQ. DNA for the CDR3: TGCGCCAGCAGCTTGTACCCGCCGGGGACTGCATACAATGAGCAGTTCTTC. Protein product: CASSLYPPGTAYNEQFF.

CDR3 amino acids: CASSVGDRVAGNTIYF. CDR3 sequence (DNA): TGTGCCAGCAGCGTAGGGGACAGGGTGGCTGGAAACACCATATATTTT. The V call is TRBV9, the J call TRBJ1-3; 9 positions match TRBD1. The CDR3 sequence is 16 residues long. The germline V gene encodes CDR1 SGDLS and CDR2 YYNGEE. The trim removed 0 bases at V and 2 bases at J, leaving 3 bases unmatched.

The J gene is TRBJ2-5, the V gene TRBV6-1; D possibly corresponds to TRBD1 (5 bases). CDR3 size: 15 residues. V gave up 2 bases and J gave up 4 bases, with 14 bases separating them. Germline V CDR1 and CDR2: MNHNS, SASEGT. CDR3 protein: CASSESGIRGETQYF. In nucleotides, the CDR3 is TGTGCCAGCAGTGAATCAGGGATTCGAGGAGAGACCCAGTACTTC.

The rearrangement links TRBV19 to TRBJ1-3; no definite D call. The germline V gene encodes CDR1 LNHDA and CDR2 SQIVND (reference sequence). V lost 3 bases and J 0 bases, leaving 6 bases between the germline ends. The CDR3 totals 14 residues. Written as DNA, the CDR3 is TGTGCCAGTAGTATTTCTAACTCTGGAAACACCATATATTTT. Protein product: CASSISNSGNTIYF.

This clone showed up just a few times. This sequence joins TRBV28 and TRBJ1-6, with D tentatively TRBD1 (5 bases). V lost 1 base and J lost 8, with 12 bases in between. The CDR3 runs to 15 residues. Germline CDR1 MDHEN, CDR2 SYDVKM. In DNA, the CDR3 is TGTGCCAGCAGTTTATCCCCTGACAGCGATTCACCCCTCCACTTT. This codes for CASSLSPDSDSPLHF.

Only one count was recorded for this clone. The CDR3 here is CASSLDGAQTQYF. CDR3 in DNA: TGTGCCAGCAGCTTAGACGGGGCCCAGACGCAGTATTTT. The chain uses TRBV7-2 and TRBJ2-3, with D perhaps assigned TRBD1 or TRBD2 (5 bases each). With 1 base removed from V and 9 bases from J, the gap between germline ends came to 11 bases. CDR1 SGHTA and CDR2 FQGNSA come from the germline V gene. The CDR3 runs to 13 residues.

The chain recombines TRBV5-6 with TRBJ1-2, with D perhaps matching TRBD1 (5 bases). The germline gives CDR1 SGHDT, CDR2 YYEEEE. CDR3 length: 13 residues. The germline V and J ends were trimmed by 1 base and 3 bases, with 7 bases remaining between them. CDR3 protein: CASSLWGDYGYTF. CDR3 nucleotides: TGTGCCAGCAGCTTGTGGGGGGACTATGGCTACACCTTC.

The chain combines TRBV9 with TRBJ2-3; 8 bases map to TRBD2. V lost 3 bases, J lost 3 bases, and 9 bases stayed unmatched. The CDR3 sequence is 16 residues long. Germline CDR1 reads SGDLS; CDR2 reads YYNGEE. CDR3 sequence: CASSASGTSQTDTQYF. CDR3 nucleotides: TGTGCCAGCAGCGCCTCCGGGACTAGTCAAACAGATACGCAGTATTTT.

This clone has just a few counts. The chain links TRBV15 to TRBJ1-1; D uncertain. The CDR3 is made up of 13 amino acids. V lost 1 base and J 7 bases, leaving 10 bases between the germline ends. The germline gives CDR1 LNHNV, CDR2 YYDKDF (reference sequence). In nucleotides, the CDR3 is TGTGCCACCAGCAGAGTTTCACAGAATGAAGCTTTCTTT. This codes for CATSRVSQNEAFF. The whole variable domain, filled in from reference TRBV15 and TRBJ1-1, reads DAMVIQNPRYQVTQFGKPVTLSCSQTLNHNVMYWYQQKSSQAPKLLFHYYDKDFNNEADTPDNFQSRRPNTSFCFLDIRSPGLGDTAMYLCATSRVSQNEAFFGQGTRLTVV.

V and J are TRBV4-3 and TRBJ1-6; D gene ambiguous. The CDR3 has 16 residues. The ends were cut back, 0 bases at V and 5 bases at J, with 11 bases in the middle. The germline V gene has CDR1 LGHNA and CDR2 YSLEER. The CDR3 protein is CASSQDPVSDNSPLHF. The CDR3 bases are TGCGCCAGCAGCCAAGATCCAGTGTCGGATAATTCACCCCTCCACTTT.

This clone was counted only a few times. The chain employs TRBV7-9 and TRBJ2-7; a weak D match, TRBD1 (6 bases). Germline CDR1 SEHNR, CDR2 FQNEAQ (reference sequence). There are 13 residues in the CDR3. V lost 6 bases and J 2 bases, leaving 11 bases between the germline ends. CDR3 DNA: TGTGCCAGCAGTCAACAGGGTACCTACGAGCAGTACTTC. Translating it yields CASSQQGTYEQYF.

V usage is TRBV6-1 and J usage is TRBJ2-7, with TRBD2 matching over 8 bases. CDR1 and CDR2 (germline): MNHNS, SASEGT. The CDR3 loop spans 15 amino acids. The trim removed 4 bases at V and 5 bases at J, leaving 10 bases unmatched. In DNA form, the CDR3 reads TGTGCCAGCAGTGTTGAGCGGGGGCTAAGCCACGAGCAGTACTTC. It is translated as CASSVERGLSHEQYF.

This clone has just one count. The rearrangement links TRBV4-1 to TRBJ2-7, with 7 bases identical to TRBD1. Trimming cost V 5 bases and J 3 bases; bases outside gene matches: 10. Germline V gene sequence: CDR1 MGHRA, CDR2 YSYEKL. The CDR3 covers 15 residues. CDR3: CASSDEGARGYEQYF. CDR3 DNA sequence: TGCGCCAGCAGCGACGAGGGGGCGAGGGGCTACGAGCAGTACTTC.

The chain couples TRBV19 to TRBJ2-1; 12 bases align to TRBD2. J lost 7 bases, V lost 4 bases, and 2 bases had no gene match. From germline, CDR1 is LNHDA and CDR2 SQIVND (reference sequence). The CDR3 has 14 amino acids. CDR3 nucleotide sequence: TGTGCCAGTAGTACAGGACTAGCGGGGAATGAGCAGTTCTTC. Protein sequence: CASSTGLAGNEQFF.

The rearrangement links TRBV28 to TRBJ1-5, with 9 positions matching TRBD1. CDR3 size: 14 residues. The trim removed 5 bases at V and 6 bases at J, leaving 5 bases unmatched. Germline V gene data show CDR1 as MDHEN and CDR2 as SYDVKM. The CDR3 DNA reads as TGTGCCAGCAGTCTCGGACAGGGGACTCAGCCCCAGCATTTT. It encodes CASSLGQGTQPQHF.

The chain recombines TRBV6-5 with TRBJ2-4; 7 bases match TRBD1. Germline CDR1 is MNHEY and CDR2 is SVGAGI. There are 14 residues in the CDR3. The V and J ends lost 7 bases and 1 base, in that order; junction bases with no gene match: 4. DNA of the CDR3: TGTGCCAGCACTGACAGGGAGGCCAAAAACATTCAGTACTTC. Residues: CASTDREAKNIQYF.

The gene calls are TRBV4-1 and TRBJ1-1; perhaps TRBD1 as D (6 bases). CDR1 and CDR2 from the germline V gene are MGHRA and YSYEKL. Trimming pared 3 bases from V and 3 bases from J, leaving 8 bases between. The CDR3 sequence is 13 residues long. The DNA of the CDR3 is TGCGCCAGCAGCCATCCAGGGGACACTGAAGCTTTCTTT. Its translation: CASSHPGDTEAFF.

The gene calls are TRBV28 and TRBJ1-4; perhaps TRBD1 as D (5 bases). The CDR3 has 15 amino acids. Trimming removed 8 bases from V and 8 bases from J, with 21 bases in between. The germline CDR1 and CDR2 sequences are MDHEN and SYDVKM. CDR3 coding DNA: TGTGCCAGCGCAATTACTGGCCACCGGGGGGAAAAACTGTTTTTT. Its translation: CASAITGHRGEKLFF.